This is a list of T cell receptor beta chains from one sample in a study of T cell responses to AZD1222 COVID-19 vaccine. Profiling relied on immunoSEQ multiplex PCR, and the TCRdb table lists in-frame clones only, not all of them. The sample has about 130,000 clones, roughly 87% seen once; the top ten hold over 1.2%. This sample comprised peripheral blood, obtained on day 0 of AZD1222 vaccination. The receptors derive from an adult in good health. CDR3s include the opening cysteine and the closing phenylalanine or tryptophan. A D gene is named only where the DNA matches it firmly. Some rows mark clone size as missing; the rest say once, few, many or name a class of expanded clone.

TRBJ2-7 TRBV18 NA NA TGTGCCAGCTCACCATACAGGTGGGAATTCTACGAGCAGTACTTC CASSPYRWEFYEQYF
TRBJ1-1 TRBV28 NA NA TGTGCCAGCAGTCTTCCCCCTGGGACAGAAGCTTTCTTT CASSLPPGTEAFF
TRBJ1-3 TRBV3-1/TRBV3-2 NA NA TGTGCCAGCAGCCAAGGGCTTTTGAGGGGAAACACCATATATTTT CASSQGLLRGNTIYF
TRBJ2-7 TRBV20-1 NA NA TGCAGTGACCCAACTAGCTACGAGCAGTACTTC CSDPTSYEQYF
TRBJ2-5 TRBV11-2 NA NA TGTGCCAGCAGCACACGACAGGTTCTACAAGAGACCCAGTACTTC CASSTRQVLQETQYF
TRBJ2-3 TRBV6-5 NA NA TGTGCCAGCAGGGCGACAGGTACTAGCACAGATACGCAGTATTTT CASRATGTSTDTQYF
TRBJ2-3 TRBV3-1/TRBV3-2 NA NA TGTGCCAGCAGCCAAGAGGTGGGCCTCACAGATACGCAGTATTTT CASSQEVGLTDTQYF
TRBJ2-7 TRBV19 once NA TGTGCCAGTAGTGGACAGGGACTAACCTACGAGCAGTACTTC CASSGQGLTYEQYF
TRBJ1-1 TRBV12-5 once NA TGTGCTAGTGCCATCACTGGGGGCACTGAAGCTTTCTTT CASAITGGTEAFF
TRBJ1-5 TRBV24-1 NA TRBD1 TGTGCCACCAGTGCCGGGACAGGGGATCAGCCCCAGCATTTT CATSAGTGDQPQHF
TRBJ2-1 TRBV30 NA NA TGTGCCTGGAGGTTTCTCGGGGGGCAGGAGAATGAGCAGTTCTTC CAWRFLGGQENEQFF
TRBJ1-4 TRBV19 NA NA TGTGCCAGTAGTAACGCCCGGGGCTCCAATGAAAAACTGTTTTTT CASSNARGSNEKLFF
TRBJ2-1 TRBV2 NA NA TGTGCCACCAAGCCAGGGACGCACCCCGGTGAGCAGTTCTTC CATKPGTHPGEQFF
TRBJ2-3 TRBV28 NA NA TGTGCCAGCAGGATATCGGTTAGGGGGGCTTACACAGATACGCAGTATTTT CASRISVRGAYTDTQYF
TRBJ1-5 TRBV6-2/TRBV6-3 NA NA TGTGCCAGCAGCCCCGACCCATATAGCAATCAGCCCCAGCATTTT CASSPDPYSNQPQHF
TRBJ1-1 TRBV9 NA NA TGTGCCAGCAGCGCACATCAGAACACTGAAGCTTTCTTT CASSAHQNTEAFF
TRBJ2-4 TRBV5-4 once NA TGTGCCAGCAGCCTCCACCGGTCCGGAACCGCCAAAAACATTCAGTACTTC CASSLHRSGTAKNIQYF
TRBJ2-5 TRBV10-3 few NA TGTGCCATCAGCGGACAAATAGGCTTTCAAGAGACCCAGTACTTC CAISGQIGFQETQYF
TRBJ1-5 TRBV29-1 NA NA TGCAGCGTTGCTACGACGTTGGGGCAGCCCCAGCATTTT CSVATTLGQPQHF
TRBJ1-2 TRBV2 NA TRBD1 TGTGCCAGCAGACCCGGGACAGGGACCTATGGCTACACCTTC CASRPGTGTYGYTF
TRBJ2-5 TRBV11-3 few TRBD1 TGTGCCAGCAGCTTTCGAGGGGGCGAAGAGACCCAGTACTTC CASSFRGGEETQYF
TRBJ2-7 TRBV29-1 NA TRBD2 TGCAGCGTTGGCGGGGGGCGAACCTACGAGCAGTACTTC CSVGGGRTYEQYF
TRBJ1-5 TRBV4-1 NA NA TGCGCCAGCAGACCACAGGGATACAATCAGCCCCAGCATTTT CASRPQGYNQPQHF
TRBJ2-2 TRBV7-2 NA NA TGTGCCAGCAGCTCCTTGGGGGTCTCGAACACCGGGGAGCTGTTTTTT CASSSLGVSNTGELFF
TRBJ1-3 TRBV2 NA NA TGTGCCAGCAGTGAGCTCCGGTACTCTGGAAACACCATATATTTT CASSELRYSGNTIYF
TRBJ1-5 TRBV6-5 few NA TGTGCCAGCAGTTTGACACTCAATCAGCCCCAGCATTTT CASSLTLNQPQHF